This entry describes one T cell receptor (beta chain). Per the authors' pipeline: Amplification of reference gene primers was used by the study to estimate nucleated cell counts. The assay was immunoSEQ multiplex PCR, and TCRdb's table has in-frame clones only and misses some. D and trimming come from the DNA, and the V and J calls and clone size come from that table. The sample includes 150,000 to 160,000 clones, approximately 90% of them seen just once. The sample belongs to a study of blood T cell repertoires in COVID-19. Study-level background: Acute and convalescent COVID-19 samples came from the United States, Italy and Spain. From T cells, B-cell-depleted T cells, or PBMCs came the material, which was cDNA or gDNA.

Looked up from germline, CDR1 is SGHAT and CDR2 is FQNNGV. The CDR3 contains 13 residues. The trim removed 5 bases at V and 4 bases at J, leaving 4 bases unmatched. The TCR originated in a woman in her sixties or seventies with acute or convalescent COVID-19. This chain joins TRBV11-2 and TRBJ1-1; 7 bases are a match to TRBD1. The sample consisted of peripheral blood. The CDR3 nucleotides read TGTGCCAGCAGCAAGGACAGGTCCACTGAAGCTTTCTTT. Translated, it gives CASSKDRSTEAFF.